The 5 T cell receptor beta chains below were found in one sample sequenced in a study of T cell clonotyping in hematopoietic cell transplantation. Repertoires were generated with immunoSEQ multiplex PCR, while TCRdb's copy carries only in-frame clones and drops some. This table holds 25,000 to 30,000 clones, about 92% found once. Time point noted: recipient sample about 28 days before transplant, after cytoreduction. This specimen consisted of peripheral blood mononuclear cells, obtained before stem cell transplant. All receptors derive from a man aged 50 to 59 with acute myeloid leukemia. Some clones in this sample may be carry-over from other donors' samples.

Here the CDR3 DNA reads TGTGCCAGCAGTTTCCGGCGGGCTGGCTACACCTTC. Protein sequence: CASSFRRAGYTF. The V gene is TRBV7-9, the J gene TRBJ1-2; D gene ambiguous. This CDR3 is 12 amino acids long. Germline CDR1 and CDR2: SEHNR and FQNEAQ (reference sequence). Trimming shortened V by 6 bases and J by 7 bases, and 12 bases separated the two germline ends.

This clone was observed a handful of times. The chain combines TRBV5-8 with TRBJ2-4, with D possibly matching TRBD1 (6 bases). This CDR3 has 17 amino acids. The V and J ends lost 2 bases and 8 bases respectively, with 23 bases between them. Germline CDR1 and CDR2: SGHTS and YDEGEE. The CDR3 nucleotides are TGTGCCAGCAGCTTCCCCAGGGGAGAGATTTTTGGGTACATTCAGTACTTC. This gives the protein CASSFPRGEIFGYIQYF.

The rearrangement links TRBV2 to TRBJ1-6; no clear D. The CDR3 has 14 residues. The V gene's germline CDR1 is SNHLY and CDR2 FYNNEI. Trimming cost V 6 bases and J 6 bases, with 12 bases left between them. The CDR3 here is CASSQRGTNSPLHF. DNA of the CDR3: TGTGCCAGCAGCCAACGGGGAACTAATTCACCCCTCCACTTT.

This clone was picked up a small number of times. The chain joins TRBV6-5 to TRBJ2-2, with 7 nucleotides matching TRBD1. V gave up 5 bases and J gave up 1 base; unmatched junction bases: 4. CDR3 length: 15 amino acids. Germline V lookup: CDR1 MNHEY, CDR2 SVGAGI. The CDR3 nucleotides are TGTGCCAGCAGTCAAAGACAGGGGAACACCGGGGAGCTGTTTTTT. Its translation: CASSQRQGNTGELFF.

CDR3 DNA: TGTGCCAGCAGCCCCGAGCGGGACCTCACAGATACGCAGTATTTT. It encodes CASSPERDLTDTQYF. The chain has TRBV4-2 and TRBJ2-3; 7 bases match TRBD2. The V segment lost 4 bases and the J segment 2 bases; nucleotides outside the gene matches: 6. Germline-derived CDR1 and CDR2 are LGHNA and YNFKEQ. This CDR3 is 15 amino acids long.